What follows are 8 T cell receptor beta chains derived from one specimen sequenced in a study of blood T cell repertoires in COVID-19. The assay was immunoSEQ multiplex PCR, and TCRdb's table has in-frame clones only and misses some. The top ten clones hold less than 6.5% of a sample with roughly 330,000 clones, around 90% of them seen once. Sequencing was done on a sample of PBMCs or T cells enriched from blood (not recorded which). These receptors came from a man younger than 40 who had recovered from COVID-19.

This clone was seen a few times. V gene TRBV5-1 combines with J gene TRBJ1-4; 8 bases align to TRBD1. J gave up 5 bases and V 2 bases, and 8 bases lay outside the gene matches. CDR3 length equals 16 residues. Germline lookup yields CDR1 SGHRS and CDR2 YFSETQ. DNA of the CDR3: TGCGCCAGCAGCTTCGGACAGGGTGGGGTCAATGAAAAACTGTTTTTT. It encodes CASSFGQGGVNEKLFF.

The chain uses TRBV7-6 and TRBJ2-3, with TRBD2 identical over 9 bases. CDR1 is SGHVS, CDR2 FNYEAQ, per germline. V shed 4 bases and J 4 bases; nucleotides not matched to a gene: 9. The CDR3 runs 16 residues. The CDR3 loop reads CASSSVPSGEADTQYF. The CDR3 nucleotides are TGTGCCAGCAGCTCCGTGCCTAGCGGGGAGGCAGATACGCAGTATTTT.

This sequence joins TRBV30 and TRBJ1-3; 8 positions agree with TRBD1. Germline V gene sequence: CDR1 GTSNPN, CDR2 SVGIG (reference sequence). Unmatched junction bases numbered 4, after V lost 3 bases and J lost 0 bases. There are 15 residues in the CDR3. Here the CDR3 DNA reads TGTGCCTGGAGCCGGGGACAGGACTCTGGAAACACCATATATTTT. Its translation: CAWSRGQDSGNTIYF.

The CDR3 here is CASSMGARGPFLAKNIQYF. In DNA form, the CDR3 reads TGTGCCAGTAGTATGGGGGCCAGGGGCCCTTTTCTAGCCAAAAACATTCAGTACTTC. The V and J genes are TRBV19 and TRBJ2-4; D is perhaps TRBD1 (6 bases). Per germline, CDR1 LNHDA and CDR2 SQIVND (reference sequence). The CDR3 consists of 19 residues. The V gene lost 3 bases and the J gene lost 0 bases, with 21 bases spanning the gap.

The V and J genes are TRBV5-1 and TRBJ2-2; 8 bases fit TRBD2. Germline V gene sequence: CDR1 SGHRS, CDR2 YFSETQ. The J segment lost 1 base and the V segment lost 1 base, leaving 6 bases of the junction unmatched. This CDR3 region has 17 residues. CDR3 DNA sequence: TGCGCCAGCAGCTTGCTGTCCGCGGGGGGGAACACCGGGGAGCTGTTTTTT. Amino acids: CASSLLSAGGNTGELFF. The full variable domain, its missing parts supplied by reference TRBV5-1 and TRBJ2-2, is KAGVTQTPRYLIKTRGQQVTLSCSPISGHRSVSWYQQTPGQGLQFLFEYFSETQRNKGNFPGRFSGRQFSNSRSEMNVSTLELGDSALYLCASSLLSAGGNTGELFFGEGSRLTVL.

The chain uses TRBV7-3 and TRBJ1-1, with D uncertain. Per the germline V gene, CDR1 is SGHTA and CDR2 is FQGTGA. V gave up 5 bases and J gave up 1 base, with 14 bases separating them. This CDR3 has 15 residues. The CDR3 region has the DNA TGTGCCAGCAGCCTCTCAGCTGGGCAGAACACTGAAGCTTTCTTT. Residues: CASSLSAGQNTEAFF.

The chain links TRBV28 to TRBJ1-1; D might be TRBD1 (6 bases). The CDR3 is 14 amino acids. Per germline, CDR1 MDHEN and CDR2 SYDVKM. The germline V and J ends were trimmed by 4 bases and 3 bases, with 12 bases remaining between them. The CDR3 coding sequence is TGTGCCAGCAGTTCACAGGGTTTGGACACTGAAGCTTTCTTT. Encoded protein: CASSSQGLDTEAFF. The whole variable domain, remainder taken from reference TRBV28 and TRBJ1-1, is DVKVTQSSRYLVKRTGEKVFLECVQDMDHENMFWYRQDPGLGLRLIYFSYDVKMKEKGDIPEGYSVSREKKERFSLILESASTNQTSMYLCASSSQGLDTEAFFGQGTRLTVV.

The CDR3 sequence: CASSLGQGPYGYTF. In DNA, the CDR3 is TGTGCCAGCAGTTTAGGACAGGGGCCATATGGCTACACCTTC. The J gene is TRBJ1-2, the V gene TRBV28; the match to TRBD1 covers 9 bases. CDR3 length equals 14 residues. Trimming took 2 bases from V and 5 from J; bases not matched to a gene: 3. Germline V lookup: CDR1 MDHEN, CDR2 SYDVKM.